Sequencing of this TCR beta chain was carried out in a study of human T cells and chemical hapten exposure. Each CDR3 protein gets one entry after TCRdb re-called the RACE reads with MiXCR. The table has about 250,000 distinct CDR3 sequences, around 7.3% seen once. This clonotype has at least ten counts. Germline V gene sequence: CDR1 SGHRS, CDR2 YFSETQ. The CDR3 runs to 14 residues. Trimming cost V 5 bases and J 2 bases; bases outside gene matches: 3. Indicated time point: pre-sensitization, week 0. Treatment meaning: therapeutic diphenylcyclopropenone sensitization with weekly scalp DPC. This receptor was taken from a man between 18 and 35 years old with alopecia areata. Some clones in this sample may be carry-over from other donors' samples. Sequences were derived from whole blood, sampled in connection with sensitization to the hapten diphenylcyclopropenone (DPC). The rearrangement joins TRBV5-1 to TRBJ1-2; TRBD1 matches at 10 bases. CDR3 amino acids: CASSRGQGNYGYTF. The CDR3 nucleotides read TGCGCCAGCAGTCGGGGACAGGGGAACTATGGCTACACCTTC. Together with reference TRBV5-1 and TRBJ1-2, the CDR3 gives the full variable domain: KAGVTQTPRYLIKTRGQQVTLSCSPISGHRSVSWYQQTPGQGLQFLFEYFSETQRNKGNFPGRFSGRQFSNSRSEMNVSTLELGDSALYLCASSRGQGNYGYTFGSGTRLTVV.